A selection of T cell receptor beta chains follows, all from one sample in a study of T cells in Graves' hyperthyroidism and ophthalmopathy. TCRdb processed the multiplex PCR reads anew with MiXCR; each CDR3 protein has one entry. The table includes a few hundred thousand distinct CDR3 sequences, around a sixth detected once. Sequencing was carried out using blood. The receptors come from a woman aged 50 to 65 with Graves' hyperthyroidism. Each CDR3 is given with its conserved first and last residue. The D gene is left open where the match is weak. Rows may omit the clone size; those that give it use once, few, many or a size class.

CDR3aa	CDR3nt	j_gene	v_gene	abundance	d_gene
CASGTADTQYF	TGTGCCAGCGGGACCGCAGATACGCAGTATTTT	TRBJ2-3	TRBV27	many	NA
CASSLPRQGARQETQYF	TGCGCCAGCAGCTTACCTCGTCAGGGGGCAAGACAAGAGACCCAGTACTTC	TRBJ2-5	TRBV5-1	NA	TRBD1
CASSEEGPPDYGYTF	TGTGCCAGCAGTGAAGAGGGCCCTCCAGACTATGGCTACACCTTC	TRBJ1-2	TRBV6-1	NA	NA
CASSLSGGGGPYGYTF	TGCGCCAGCAGTCTTTCCGGGGGCGGAGGGCCCTATGGCTACACCTTC	TRBJ1-2	TRBV5-1	NA	NA
CASSRTSGSDTQYF	TGTGCCAGCAGCCGGACTAGCGGGTCAGATACGCAGTATTTT	TRBJ2-3	TRBV5-8	NA	TRBD2
CASSPTGHLWTGELFF	TGTGCCAGCAGCCCGACGGGACACCTTTGGACCGGGGAGCTGTTTTTT	TRBJ2-2	TRBV9	NA	NA
CASSLAGTGVDEQYF	TGTGCCAGCAGCTTAGCCGGGACAGGGGTGGACGAGCAGTACTTC	TRBJ2-7	TRBV7-2	many	TRBD1
CASGSGGVWVEQYF	TGTGCCAGCGGGTCAGGGGGCGTGTGGGTCGAGCAGTACTTC	TRBJ2-7	TRBV28	many	TRBD1
CSARDPPVYNEQFF	TGCAGTGCTAGAGATCCCCCCGTCTACAATGAGCAGTTCTTC	TRBJ2-1	TRBV20-1	NA	NA
CATSRDRTDISNQPQHF	TGTGCCACCAGCAGAGACAGGACGGACATTAGCAATCAGCCCCAGCATTTT	TRBJ1-5	TRBV15	few	NA